This T cell receptor (beta chain) was observed in a study of graft-versus-host responses after intestinal transplantation. As for the study in general: Grafts were multivisceral, liver-intestinal, or isolated intestinal.

From germline, CDR1 is LGHNA and CDR2 YNFKEQ. The germline V and J ends were trimmed by 4 bases and 1 base, with 13 bases remaining between them. This CDR3 has 15 amino acids. Regarding the study as a whole: Among recipient marrow samples, GvH clones were found; some appeared first in ileum or blood. Allografts of one patient group, those with graft-donor T cell macrochimerism, had high graft-versus-host to host-versus-graft clonal ratios. Circulating GvH clones peaking coincided with falling HvG clones soon after transplant.

Notes on this clone: Antigen specificity is unknown.

TCRdb's table, derived via immunoSEQ multiplex PCR, lists solely in-frame clones and lacks some. The sample carries fewer than 30,000 clones, around 94% recorded once. The receptor was derived from a human patient who received an intestinal transplant, so some T cells may come from the graft donor. V and J are TRBV4-2 and TRBJ1-1; D remains ambiguous. The sample consisted of PBMCs, taken just over 29 days after intestinal transplant. The chain's CDR3 is CASSPIGEGNTEAFF. The CDR3 coding sequence is TGTGCCAGCAGCCCTATCGGGGAGGGGAACACTGAAGCTTTCTTT.